One and the same sample provided the 30 T cell receptor beta chains below, sequenced in a study of T cells after yellow fever vaccination. Each CDR3 protein gets one entry after TCRdb re-called the 5' RACE reads with MiXCR. The profile shows 200,000 to 300,000 distinct CDR3 sequences, around 6.7% of them singletons. The source was CD4+ T cells sorted from PBMCs, collected on the day of the yellow fever booster vaccination. These receptors were obtained from a young man who received the YFV17D yellow fever vaccine.

The genes are TRBV10-3 and TRBJ2-7, with TRBD2 identical over 8 bases. There are 15 residues in the CDR3. Germline lookup yields CDR1 ENHRY and CDR2 SYGVKD. J gave up 3 bases and V 2 bases, and 6 bases lay outside the gene matches. The CDR3 spells CAISEIREGNYEQYF. In DNA form, the CDR3 reads TGTGCCATCAGTGAGATTCGGGAGGGAAACTACGAGCAGTACTTC.

Many counts were recorded for this clonotype. V gene TRBV9 combines with J gene TRBJ2-1; 7 bases are shared with TRBD1. V lost 2 bases and J lost 10; bases outside the gene matches: 9. CDR1 SGDLS and CDR2 YYNGEE come from the germline V gene. This CDR3 has 14 residues. The CDR3 DNA follows: TGTGCCAGCAGCGTGAGGGAGCTAGGGGGCGAGCAGTTCTTC. Encoded protein: CASSVRELGGEQFF. Drawing the rest from reference TRBV9 and TRBJ2-1, the complete variable domain is DSGVTQTPKHLITATGQRVTLRCSPRSGDLSVYWYQQSLDQGLQFLIQYYNGEERAKGNILERFSAQQFPDLHSELNLSSLELGDSALYFCASSVRELGGEQFFGPGTRLTVL.

V gene TRBV28 combines with J gene TRBJ2-7; D ambiguous. The CDR3 is 14 residues long. Germline lookup yields CDR1 MDHEN and CDR2 SYDVKM. V gave up 5 bases and J gave up 0 bases, with 11 bases separating them. CDR3 loop: CASSPHADSYEQYF. The CDR3, as DNA: TGTGCCAGCAGTCCCCACGCCGACTCCTACGAGCAGTACTTC.

At least ten counts were recorded for this clonotype. The rearrangement links TRBV27 to TRBJ2-5; maybe TRBD2 (5 bases). This CDR3 has 14 residues. V shed 0 bases and J shed 5 bases, with 10 bases lying between them. Germline V gene sequence: CDR1 MNHEY, CDR2 SMNVEV (reference sequence). CDR3 sequence: CASSLSRLAETQYF. In DNA form, the CDR3 reads TGTGCCAGCAGTTTATCGAGGCTAGCTGAGACCCAGTACTTC.

This clonotype was seen more than once but under ten times. The genes are TRBV18 and TRBJ1-3; TRBD1 might be the D (6 bases). This CDR3 has 15 amino acids. Germline lookup yields CDR1 KGHSH and CDR2 LQKENI. V gave up 2 bases and J gave up 3 bases, with 11 bases separating them. CDR3 DNA: TGTGCCAGCTCACCAGCGGCAGGGGATGGAAACACCATATATTTT. Translated: CASSPAAGDGNTIYF.

This clonotype occurred a few times. The rearrangement uses TRBV24-1 and TRBJ2-1; D remains unclear. The length of the CDR3 is 11 residues. The V gene's germline CDR1 is KGHDR and CDR2 SFDVKD. Deletions cut 5 bases from V and 9 bases from J, with 7 bases between. Here the CDR3 reads CATSAFSEQFF. The CDR3 nucleotides are TGTGCCACCAGTGCGTTCTCTGAGCAGTTCTTC.

Only a few counts were recorded for this clonotype. The gene calls are TRBV20-1 and TRBJ1-5; TRBD1 matches 7 bases. V trimming: 4 bases; J trimming: 3 bases; junction bases outside the gene matches: 3. Germline V gene sequence: CDR1 DFQATT, CDR2 SNEGSKA (reference sequence). The CDR3 totals 13 residues. For the CDR3, the DNA is TGCAGTGCTAAACAGGGGATCAATCAGCCCCAGCATTTT. Translation: CSAKQGINQPQHF.

This clonotype turned up a few times. V gene TRBV12-3 or TRBV12-4 combines with J gene TRBJ1-1; the match to TRBD1 covers 8 bases. V lost 6 bases, J lost 0 bases, and 3 bases stayed unmatched. The CDR3 length is 14 residues. The CDR3 region is CASRLDRVNTEAFF. The DNA for the CDR3 is TGTGCCAGCAGGCTGGACAGGGTGAACACTGAAGCTTTCTTT.

This clonotype turned up a few times. This chain connects TRBV3-1 to TRBJ2-1, with D unclear. The V gene's germline CDR1 is LGHDT and CDR2 YNNKEL (reference sequence). The CDR3 contains 12 residues. The V end lost 0 bases, the J end lost 12 bases, and 9 bases lay between the germline ends. The CDR3 DNA is TGTGCCAGCAGCCAAGAACCTAGTAGGCAGTTCTTC. It translates to CASSQEPSRQFF.

This clonotype has ten or more counts. The J gene is TRBJ2-2, the V gene TRBV27, with D perhaps matching TRBD1 or TRBD2 (5 bases each). The V end was cut by 7 bases, the J end by 3 bases, with 18 bases between. This CDR3 is 16 amino acids long. Germline loops: CDR1 MNHEY, CDR2 SMNVEV (reference sequence). The CDR3 nucleotides read TGTGCCAGCACATCTATGGGCGTGGGGGACACCGGGGAGCTGTTTTTT. Protein sequence: CASTSMGVGDTGELFF.

Concerning this clonotype: This may arise from a read error, as a much more abundant clone is one base away. This chain connects TRBV5-1 to TRBJ2-1; D may be TRBD1 or TRBD2 (5 bases each). Germline V lookup: CDR1 SGHRS, CDR2 YFSETQ. CDR3 length equals 14 residues. CDR3 amino acids: CASNLGRDHNVQFF. CDR3 nucleotides: TGCGCCAGCAATCTGGGCAGGGACCACAATGTGCAGTTCTTC.

This sequence joins TRBV10-1 and TRBJ2-7, with D perhaps matching TRBD2 (7 bases). The V and J ends lost 7 bases and 0 bases respectively, with 13 bases between them. Looked up from germline, CDR1 is WNHNN and CDR2 is SYGVQD (reference sequence). CDR3 length equals 14 residues. The CDR3 reads CASNPRGGSYEQYF. The CDR3 bases are TGCGCCAGCAACCCAAGGGGGGGCTCCTACGAGCAGTACTTC.

The table lists this clonotype with a few counts. The chain combines TRBV4-3 with TRBJ1-2, with TRBD1 as a possible D gene (6 bases). The ends were cut back, 4 bases at V and 8 bases at J, with 17 bases in the middle. Germline assignment: CDR1 LGHNA and CDR2 YSLEER. The CDR3 runs to 14 residues. CDR3 nucleotide sequence: TGCGCCAGCAGCCCCCAAGTAGGGGGAGGCGGCTACACCTTC. This translates into CASSPQVGGGGYTF.

The rearrangement links TRBV12-3 or TRBV12-4 to TRBJ2-1; D gene uncertain. The CDR3 runs 16 residues. V was shortened by 4 bases and J by 0 bases, with 13 bases between the two germline ends. The CDR3 sequence: CASSSQATRSYNEQFF. The CDR3 bases are TGTGCCAGCAGTTCTCAGGCTACCCGCTCCTACAATGAGCAGTTCTTC.

There are many counts of this clonotype. CDR3 nucleotide sequence: TGTGCCAGCAGTTTCTGGGGGTCCGCCGGGGAGCTGTTTTTT. Translating it yields CASSFWGSAGELFF. The chain carries TRBV27 and TRBJ2-2, with D perhaps matching TRBD1 or TRBD2 (5 bases each). Germline lookup yields CDR1 MNHEY and CDR2 SMNVEV (reference sequence). There are 14 residues in the CDR3. V shed 3 bases and J shed 6 bases, with 11 bases lying between them.

This clonotype was detected ten times or more. V usage is TRBV5-6 and J usage is TRBJ2-5; D unresolved. This CDR3 spans 15 amino acids. Trimming left V 0 bases short and J 7 bases short, with 16 bases between. The germline CDR1 and CDR2 sequences are SGHDT and YYEEEE. DNA for the CDR3: TGTGCCAGCAGCTTGGCCGCAGCCCGCGGATGGACCCAGTACTTC. Translation gives CASSLAAARGWTQYF.

This chain connects TRBV7-9 to TRBJ2-1; a possible D gene is TRBD2 (6 bases). The CDR3 is 16 residues long. CDR1 is SEHNR and CDR2 is FQNEAQ in the germline V gene (reference sequence). Trimming left V 3 bases short and J 1 base short, with 13 bases between. Here the CDR3 reads CASSLSGRGSYNEQFF. The CDR3 DNA is TGTGCCAGCAGCTTGTCCGGACGGGGGTCCTACAATGAGCAGTTCTTC.

This clonotype showed up many times. V and J are TRBV7-2 and TRBJ2-5; maybe TRBD1 (5 bases). Germline CDR1 is SGHTA and CDR2 is FQGNSA. Trimming took off 5 bases at V and 2 bases at J, with 12 bases between the two ends. This CDR3 spans 14 amino acids. The CDR3 DNA reads as TGTGCCAGCAGCGCTAGATGGACACAAGAGACCCAGTACTTC. Translation: CASSARWTQETQYF.

The chain uses TRBV20-1 and TRBJ1-2, with TRBD1 identical over 8 bases. The length of the CDR3 is 11 residues. V lost 8 bases and J lost 5; bases outside the gene matches: 4. CDR1 and CDR2 (germline): DFQATT, SNEGSKA (reference sequence). As DNA, the CDR3 is TGCAGTACCACAGGGGGATATGGCTACACCTTC. Translating gives CSTTGGYGYTF.

V gene TRBV20-1 combines with J gene TRBJ2-7, with D maybe TRBD1 (6 bases). V was shortened by 3 bases and J by 4 bases, with 13 bases between the two germline ends. The CDR3 extends over 13 amino acids. Germline assignment: CDR1 DFQATT and CDR2 SNEGSKA (reference sequence). CDR3 sequence reads: CSARSGQIYEQYF. CDR3 in DNA: TGCAGTGCTAGGTCGGGACAAATATACGAGCAGTACTTC.

This clonotype was observed a handful of times. V is TRBV5-4 and J is TRBJ2-3, with D possibly being TRBD1 (6 bases). The V and J ends lost 0 bases and 3 bases respectively, with 14 bases between them. Germline loops: CDR1 SGHNT, CDR2 YYREEE (reference sequence). The CDR3 contains 16 residues. The CDR3 loop is CASSLAGALGTDTQYF. CDR3 nucleotide sequence: TGTGCCAGCAGCTTGGCAGGGGCGCTTGGAACAGATACGCAGTATTTT.

At least ten counts were recorded for this clonotype. The chain carries TRBV2 and TRBJ1-2; D unclear. Germline values: CDR1 SNHLY, CDR2 FYNNEI. Trimming shortened V by 2 bases and J by 2 bases, and 6 bases separated the two germline ends. CDR3 length equals 13 residues. CDR3 nucleotide sequence: TGTGCCAGCAGTGAATACAACAACTATGGCTACACCTTC. This codes for CASSEYNNYGYTF.

On this clonotype: A much larger clone sits a single nucleotide away, making a read error possible. J is TRBJ2-5 and V is TRBV20-1; 8 nucleotides align to TRBD2. The CDR3 has 14 residues. Per germline, CDR1 DFQATT and CDR2 SNEGSKA (reference sequence). As DNA, the CDR3 is TGCTGTGCTAGAAGAGCGGGAGTGCGAGAGACCCAGTACTTC. Amino acid sequence: CCARRAGVRETQYF.

This clonotype was detected ten times or more. The V gene is TRBV15, the J gene TRBJ2-1, with TRBD1 matching 10 bases. The CDR3 sequence is 16 residues long. With 3 bases clipped from V and 5 bases from J, the junction kept 7 bases outside the gene matches. Germline-derived CDR1 and CDR2 are LNHNV and YYDKDF (reference sequence). The chain's CDR3 is CATSSLDRGLDNEQFF. The CDR3 DNA follows: TGTGCCACCAGCAGTCTCGACAGGGGGCTGGACAATGAGCAGTTCTTC. Supplemented by reference TRBV15 and TRBJ2-1, the full variable domain reads DAMVIQNPRYQVTQFGKPVTLSCSQTLNHNVMYWYQQKSSQAPKLLFHYYDKDFNNEADTPDNFQSRRPNTSFCFLDIRSPGLGDTAMYLCATSSLDRGLDNEQFFGPGTRLTVL.

The chain employs TRBV3-1 and TRBJ2-1; D gene ambiguous. The ends were cut back, 0 bases at V and 12 bases at J, with 0 bases in the middle. CDR3 length: 9 residues. Germline V gene sequence: CDR1 LGHDT, CDR2 YNNKEL (reference sequence). In DNA, the CDR3 is TGTGCCAGCAGCCAAGAGCAGTTCTTC. Its translation is CASSQEQFF.

The chain joins TRBV7-9 to TRBJ2-7, with 9 bases identical to TRBD1. With 3 bases clipped from V and 6 bases from J, the junction kept 6 bases outside the gene matches. Looked up from germline, CDR1 is SEHNR and CDR2 is FQNEAQ (reference sequence). This CDR3 has 14 residues. The CDR3 DNA is TGTGCCAGCAGCTTGACAGGGGGGGGCGGCGAGCAGTACTTC. This sequence encodes CASSLTGGGGEQYF.

This clonotype came up many times. The chain carries TRBV12-3 or TRBV12-4 and TRBJ2-7; D not certain. This CDR3 spans 12 amino acids. Trimming shortened V by 3 bases and J by 5 bases, and 8 bases separated the two germline ends. CDR3: CASSFSHHEQYF. The CDR3 nucleotides read TGTGCCAGCAGTTTCAGCCACCACGAGCAGTACTTC.

This clonotype appeared many times. One end of the junction does not line up with germline, which may come from a read error. The chain employs TRBV5-5 and TRBJ1-1; D is perhaps TRBD1 (5 bases). This CDR3 spans 15 amino acids. Germline assignment: CDR1 SGHKS and CDR2 YYEKEE (reference sequence). The CDR3 protein is CASRLARGWDTEAFF. The DNA for the CDR3 is TGTGCCAGCCGCTTAGCCCGGGGGTGGGACACTGAAGCTTTCTTT.

This clonotype was picked up one time. Possible read error: a much larger clone is one base away. The V and J genes are TRBV2 and TRBJ2-5; no reliable D call. This CDR3 has 12 residues. Germline V gives CDR1 SNHLY, CDR2 FYNNEI. Trimming took 7 bases from V and 5 from J, leaving 11 bases between them. CDR3 sequence reads: CASTDFVETQYF. The CDR3 nucleotides read TGTGCCAGCACTGATTTTGTGGAGACCCAGTACTTC.

The chain combines TRBV29-1 with TRBJ1-4; D is possibly TRBD1 (6 bases). Trimming removed 2 bases from V and 5 bases from J, with 18 bases in between. The CDR3 has 16 residues. Germline loops: CDR1 SQVTM, CDR2 ANQGSEA. The CDR3 DNA sequence: TGCAGCGTTGAAAGCCCCGGCGGGACACTGAATGAAAAACTGTTTTTT. Encoded protein: CSVESPGGTLNEKLFF.